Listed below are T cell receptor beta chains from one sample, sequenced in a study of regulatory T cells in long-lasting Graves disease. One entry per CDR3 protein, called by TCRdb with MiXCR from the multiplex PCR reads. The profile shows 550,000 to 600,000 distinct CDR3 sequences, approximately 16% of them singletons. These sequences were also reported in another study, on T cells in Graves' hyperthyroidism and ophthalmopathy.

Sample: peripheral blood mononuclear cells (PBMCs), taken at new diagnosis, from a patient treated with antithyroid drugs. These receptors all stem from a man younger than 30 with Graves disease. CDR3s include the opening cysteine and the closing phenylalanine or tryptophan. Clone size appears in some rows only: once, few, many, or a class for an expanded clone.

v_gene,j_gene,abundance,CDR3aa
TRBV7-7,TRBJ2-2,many,CASRPGQGAGELFF
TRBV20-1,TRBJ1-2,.,CSASSIRRYTF
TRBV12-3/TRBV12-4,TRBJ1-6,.,CASSSGTRVSPLHF
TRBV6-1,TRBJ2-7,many,CASSLGRGTYEQYF
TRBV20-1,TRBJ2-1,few,CSALGTSGRNLEQFF
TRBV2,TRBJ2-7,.,CASSEGPRWGKHSYEQYF
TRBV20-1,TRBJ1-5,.,CSAIRRGARSNQPQHF
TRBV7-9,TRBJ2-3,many,CASSQGYRTDTQYF
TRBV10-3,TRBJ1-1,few,CAISANTEAFF
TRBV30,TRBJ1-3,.,CAWSSLLQGAGNTIYF
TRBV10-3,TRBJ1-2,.,CAISTGGADYGYTF
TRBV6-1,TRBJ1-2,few,CASSEAPGGYYGYTF
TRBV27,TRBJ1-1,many,CASSPQTDRGQAFF
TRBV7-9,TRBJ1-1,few,CASSLSPQEAFF
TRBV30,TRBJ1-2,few,CAWSVQGLGGYTF
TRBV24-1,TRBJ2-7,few,CATGQMGEQYF
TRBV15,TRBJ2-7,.,CATSGAGRGF
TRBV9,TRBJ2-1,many,CASSVGWGVSYNEQFF
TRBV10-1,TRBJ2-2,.,CASLKTATGKLFF
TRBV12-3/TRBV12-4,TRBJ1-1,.,CANGFGQNTEAFF
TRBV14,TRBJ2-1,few,CASSQDTGGVLRNEQFF
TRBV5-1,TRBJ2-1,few,CASSLVGSYEQFF
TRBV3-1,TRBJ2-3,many,CASSLRDRLATPSTDTQYF
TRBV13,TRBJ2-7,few,CASSSPPGQAYEQYF
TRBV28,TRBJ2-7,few,CASSFPSGPSSYEQYF
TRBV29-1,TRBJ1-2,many,CSGTGAYGYTF
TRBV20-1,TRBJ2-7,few,CSAYPGGEYTYEQYF
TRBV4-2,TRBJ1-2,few,CASSQGRGGGYTF
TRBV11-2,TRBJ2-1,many,CASSSIAGREGNEQFF
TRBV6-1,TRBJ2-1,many,CASSTLAGGVNEQFF
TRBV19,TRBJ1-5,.,CASRRTGGDNQPQHF
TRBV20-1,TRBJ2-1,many,CSARGLAGAPYNEQFF
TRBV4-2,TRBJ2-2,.,CASLRGDRINTGELFF
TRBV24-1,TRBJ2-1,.,CATSAPGQGTNEQFF
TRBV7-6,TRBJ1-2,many,CASSLARDGSYGYTF
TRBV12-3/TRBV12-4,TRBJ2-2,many,CASTRWEGPTGELFF
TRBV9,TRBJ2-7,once,CASSPWSRTAVGEQYF
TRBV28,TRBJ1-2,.,CASSFAGTGVANYGYTF
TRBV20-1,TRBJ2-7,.,CSARETLANEQYF
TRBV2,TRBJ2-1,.,CASSRQGFEQFF
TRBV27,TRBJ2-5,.,CASSLGTGGGETQYF
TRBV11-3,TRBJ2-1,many,CASSSNTRAVEGDEQFF
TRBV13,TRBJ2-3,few,CASSPGVLDPDTQYF
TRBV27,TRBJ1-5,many,CASSLSAGGSQPQHF
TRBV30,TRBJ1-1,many,CAWVTIERGTEAFF
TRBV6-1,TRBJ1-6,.,CASSERWDRGNSPLHF
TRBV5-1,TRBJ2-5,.,CASSPTGAQETQYF
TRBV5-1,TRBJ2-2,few,CASSPMGGLGTGELFF
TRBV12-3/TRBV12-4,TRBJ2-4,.,CASSFFRLAKNIQYF
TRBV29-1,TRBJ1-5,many,CSVVQGEDQPQHF
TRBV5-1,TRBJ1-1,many,CASSLQGPTSAEAFF
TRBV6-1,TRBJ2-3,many,CASSEASGSPDTQYF
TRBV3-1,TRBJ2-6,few,CASSPARGASSGANVLTF
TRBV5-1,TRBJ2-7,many,CASRPGQSFEQYF
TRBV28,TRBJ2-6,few,CASSSGTSGANVLTF
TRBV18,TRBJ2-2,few,CASSRSTGELFF
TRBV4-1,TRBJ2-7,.,CASSQDLQGAVYEQYF